The 21 T cell receptor beta chains listed next were all sequenced from one sample in a study of T cell responses to AZD1222 COVID-19 vaccine. Profiling relied on immunoSEQ multiplex PCR, and the TCRdb table lists in-frame clones only, not all of them. Among roughly 120,000 clones listed, under 85% were seen once. The starting material was peripheral blood, obtained on day 0 of AZD1222 vaccination. Receptors originate from an adult in good health.

The chain uses TRBV5-6 and TRBJ1-5; 12 nucleotides match TRBD1. The CDR3 totals 18 residues. In germline, CDR1 is SGHDT, CDR2 YYEEEE. The V gene end was trimmed by 5 bases and the J gene end by 6 bases; junction bases not matched to a gene: 15. The CDR3 is CASSWSGTGGWWSQPQHF. The CDR3 coding sequence is TGTGCCAGCAGTTGGAGCGGGACAGGGGGCTGGTGGAGTCAGCCCCAGCATTTT.

This sequence joins TRBV12-3 or TRBV12-4 and TRBJ2-7; possible D gene TRBD1, 6 bases. V lost 5 bases and J lost 4, with 9 bases in between. The CDR3 runs 12 residues. This CDR3 is CASSTGIYEQYF. In nucleotides, the CDR3 is TGTGCCAGCAGTACAGGGATATACGAGCAGTACTTC.

The J gene is TRBJ1-5, the V gene TRBV28, with 9 bases that match TRBD1. There are 15 residues in the CDR3. The ends lost 8 bases at V and 2 bases at J; junction bases unmatched: 7. Per germline, CDR1 MDHEN and CDR2 SYDVKM. CDR3 nucleotides: TGTGCCAGCCGAATACAGGGGGCGGGCAATCAGCCCCAGCATTTT. Its translation: CASRIQGAGNQPQHF.

V and J are TRBV29-1 and TRBJ1-1; D is perhaps TRBD1 (6 bases). The V gene lost 6 bases and the J gene lost 2 bases, with 10 bases spanning the gap. Germline V CDR1 and CDR2: SQVTM, ANQGSEA. This CDR3 contains 12 residues. The CDR3 DNA is TGCAGCGTGAGCAGGGGAAACACTGAAGCTTTCTTT. Its translation: CSVSRGNTEAFF.

The V call is TRBV11-2, the J call TRBJ2-3; D possibly uses TRBD1 or TRBD2 (5 bases each). The V gene's germline CDR1 is SGHAT and CDR2 FQNNGV. The CDR3 is made up of 16 amino acids. Trimming took 5 bases from V and 4 from J, leaving 19 bases between them. Here the CDR3 DNA reads TGTGCCAGCAGCCCAGTGGGTCATCGGGGCCCAGATACGCAGTATTTT. This gives the protein CASSPVGHRGPDTQYF.

The chain carries TRBV18 and TRBJ1-1; TRBD1 agrees at 9 bases. The CDR3 covers 14 residues. V dropped 4 bases and J dropped 7; count of bases not matched to a gene: 7. CDR1 and CDR2 (germline): KGHSH, LQKENI. CDR3 nucleotide sequence: TGTGCCAGCTCACGCACCTGGGGACAGGGTGAAGCTTTCTTT. Translated, it gives CASSRTWGQGEAFF.

The chain combines TRBV7-2 with TRBJ2-6; weak D call: TRBD1 (5 bases). CDR1 is SGHTA and CDR2 is FQGNSA in the germline V gene. The V and J ends lost 5 bases and 2 bases respectively, with 10 bases between them. CDR3 length: 15 residues. The DNA of the CDR3 is TGTGCCAGCAGCAAACAGGCTGCTGGGGCCAACGTCCTGACTTTC. Protein: CASSKQAAGANVLTF.

Only a few counts were recorded for this clone. The genes are TRBV27 and TRBJ2-7, with 9 nucleotides matching TRBD1. Germline CDR1 is MNHEY and CDR2 is SMNVEV (reference sequence). The ends lost 4 bases at V and 2 bases at J; junction bases unmatched: 3. CDR3 length: 14 amino acids. CDR3 coding DNA: TGTGCCAGCAGTTGGGGGACAGGGCCCTACGAGCAGTACTTC. Translated, it gives CASSWGTGPYEQYF.

The rearrangement uses TRBV19 and TRBJ1-3; 8 nucleotides align to TRBD1. Germline V gives CDR1 LNHDA, CDR2 SQIVND (reference sequence). V lost 6 bases, J lost 1 base, and 8 bases stayed unmatched. This CDR3 contains 16 residues. CDR3 residues: CASRRAGGASGNTIYF. In nucleotides, the CDR3 is TGTGCCAGTAGACGGGCAGGGGGCGCATCTGGAAACACCATATATTTT.

This chain joins TRBV4-3 and TRBJ2-5; D gene ambiguous. Germline loops: CDR1 LGHNA, CDR2 YSLEER. The CDR3 runs to 14 residues. Trimming took 0 bases from V and 0 from J, leaving 5 bases between them. Here the CDR3 reads CASSQDTNQETQYF. The DNA of the CDR3 is TGCGCCAGCAGCCAAGATACAAACCAAGAGACCCAGTACTTC.

The chain links TRBV7-2 to TRBJ1-5; D not resolved. The CDR3 extends over 13 amino acids. Germline CDR1 is SGHTA and CDR2 is FQGNSA. V lost 5 bases, J lost 5 bases, and 10 bases lay in between. CDR3: CASSAQRDQPQHF. The CDR3 DNA follows: TGTGCCAGCAGCGCCCAGCGGGATCAGCCCCAGCATTTT.

The chain has TRBV7-2 and TRBJ1-2; D unclear. Germline values: CDR1 SGHTA, CDR2 FQGNSA. The CDR3 totals 14 residues. Trimming cost V 1 base and J 7 bases, with 13 bases left between them. The CDR3 sequence is CASSLEVSVRGYTF. CDR3 DNA: TGTGCCAGCAGCTTAGAGGTCTCAGTACGTGGCTACACCTTC. The whole variable domain, filled in from reference TRBV7-2 and TRBJ1-2, reads GAGVSQSPSNKVTEKGKDVELRCDPISGHTALYWYRQSLGQGLEFLIYFQGNSAPDKSGLPSDRFSAERTGGSVSTLTIQRTQQEDSAVYLCASSLEVSVRGYTFGSGTRLTVV.

For the CDR3, the DNA is TGTGCCAGCAGCCCCCCCGGGACCATCGCTCAGCCCCAGCATTTT. The encoded protein is CASSPPGTIAQPQHF. The chain is built from TRBV5-8 and TRBJ1-5, with a weak D call TRBD1 (5 bases). The CDR3 runs to 15 residues. The ends were cut back, 4 bases at V and 6 bases at J, with 17 bases in the middle. Germline CDR1 and CDR2: SGHTS and YDEGEE.

The rearrangement links TRBV28 to TRBJ2-7, with D perhaps matching TRBD2 (6 bases). Germline V lookup: CDR1 MDHEN, CDR2 SYDVKM. V lost 3 bases and J lost 3, with 12 bases in between. This CDR3 comprises 14 residues. The CDR3 DNA follows: TGTGCCAGCAGTTTCGGGGGTATTGGCTACGAGCAGTACTTC. Residues: CASSFGGIGYEQYF.

This clone was found once. The V call is TRBV28, the J call TRBJ1-5; TRBD1 is a possible D gene (5 bases). V was trimmed by 2 bases and J by 7 bases, leaving 12 bases between them. The CDR3 is 14 residues long. The V gene's germline CDR1 is MDHEN and CDR2 SYDVKM. CDR3 in amino acids: CASSLRAGSQPQHF. In DNA, the CDR3 is TGTGCCAGCAGTTTACGGGCAGGGAGCCAGCCCCAGCATTTT.

This rearrangement joins TRBV10-3 to TRBJ1-6; 7 bases are a match to TRBD1. V gave up 0 bases and J gave up 8 bases; unmatched junction bases: 4. Germline CDR1 ENHRY, CDR2 SYGVKD. The CDR3 sequence is 15 residues long. The CDR3 spells CAISESRQGDSPLHF. DNA of the CDR3: TGTGCCATCAGTGAGTCGCGGCAGGGGGATTCACCCCTCCACTTT.

The CDR3 reads CASSQAGGPGPKLFF. Here the CDR3 DNA reads TGTGCCAGCAGCCAAGCAGGGGGCCCGGGACCAAAACTGTTTTTT. This chain uses TRBV3-1 (or the pseudogene TRBV3-2) with TRBJ1-4, with 8 bases identical to TRBD1. There are 15 residues in the CDR3. Germline V gene sequence: CDR1 LGHDT, CDR2 YNNKEL (reference sequence). The V and J ends lost 1 base and 10 bases, in that order; junction bases with no gene match: 8.

The chain recombines TRBV6-2 or TRBV6-3 with TRBJ2-5, with D uncertain. This CDR3 contains 11 residues. V lost 5 bases and J lost 5, with 6 bases in between. Looked up from germline, CDR1 is MNHEY and CDR2 is SVGEGT. The CDR3 bases are TGTGCCAGCAGTGAGACGGAGACCCAGTACTTC. This sequence encodes CASSETETQYF.

The chain joins TRBV7-2 to TRBJ2-7; 11 nucleotides agree with TRBD1. Germline-derived CDR1 and CDR2 are SGHTA and FQGNSA. The V and J ends lost 3 bases and 2 bases, in that order; junction bases with no gene match: 3. The CDR3 sequence is 15 residues long. The CDR3 DNA is TGTGCCAGCAGCTTTGGACAGGGGGCGACCTACGAGCAGTACTTC. This sequence encodes CASSFGQGATYEQYF.

The chain has TRBV28 and TRBJ2-7, with 9 bases identical to TRBD1. From germline, CDR1 is MDHEN and CDR2 SYDVKM. CDR3 length equals 15 residues. Germline trimming cut 8 bases from V and 5 bases from J; bases unmatched to any gene: 13. The CDR3 sequence: CASPPPGQGSDEQYF. CDR3 DNA: TGTGCCAGCCCCCCCCCGGGACAGGGTTCCGACGAGCAGTACTTC.

The sample holds a few counts of this clone. The chain links TRBV19 to TRBJ2-1; D is unresolved. Looked up from germline, CDR1 is LNHDA and CDR2 is SQIVND (reference sequence). Deletions cut 3 bases from V and 6 bases from J, with 6 bases between. CDR3 length: 12 amino acids. The CDR3 loop reads CASSMFANEQFF. The CDR3 DNA follows: TGTGCCAGTAGTATGTTCGCCAATGAGCAGTTCTTC.